What follows describes a single T cell receptor (beta chain). Germline CDR1 is SEHNR and CDR2 is FQNEAQ (reference sequence). Trimming pared 5 bases from V and 7 bases from J, leaving 9 bases between. The CDR3 is made up of 13 amino acids. The data are from a study of shared T cell receptors in the human thymus. Profiling relied on immunoSEQ multiplex PCR, and the TCRdb table lists in-frame clones only, not all of them. The data show about 710,000 clones, 80% to 90% seen once. This sample also belongs to another study, concerning human thymus T cells. From that paper: Among the donors, all were healthy Finnish infants having corrective surgery for congenital heart defects. Thymus tissue for the work was resected from patients undergoing corrective heart surgery.

The sequencing sample was made of thymocytes. This rearrangement joins TRBV7-9 to TRBJ1-6; maybe TRBD1 (5 bases). The TCR sequence derives from a boy under two years old with a congenital heart defect. CDR3 sequence reads: CASSRAGNSPLHF. The CDR3 nucleotides are TGTGCCAGCAGCCGGGCAGGGAATTCACCCCTCCACTTT. Complete variable domain (other parts from reference TRBV7-9 and TRBJ1-6): DTGVSQNPRHKITKRGQNVTFRCDPISEHNRLYWYRQTLGQGPEFLTYFQNEAQLEKSRLLSDRFSAERPKGSFSTLEIQRTEQGDSAMYLCASSRAGNSPLHFGNGTRLTVT.